This T cell receptor beta chain was captured in a study of blood T cell repertoires in COVID-19. Study-wide background: Samples of COVID-19 (acute and convalescent) were obtained from the United States, Italy and Spain.

TCRdb's table, derived via immunoSEQ multiplex PCR, lists solely in-frame clones and lacks some. The table includes some 200,000 clones, approximately 85% detected once. This clonotype was obtained from a woman aged 55-70 years with acute or convalescent COVID-19. Sequencing was carried out using peripheral blood.

CDR3 loop: CASSVGAGETDTQYF. For the CDR3, the DNA is TGTGCCAGCAGCGTAGGAGCAGGCGAGACAGATACGCAGTATTTT. This rearrangement joins TRBV11-3 to TRBJ2-3; D is unclear. V lost 5 bases and J 3 bases, leaving 15 bases between the germline ends. CDR1 and CDR2 from the germline V gene are SGHNT and YENEEA. The CDR3 has 15 residues. Together with reference TRBV11-3 and TRBJ2-3, the CDR3 gives the full variable domain: EAGVVQSPRYKIIEKKQPVAFWCNPISGHNTLYWYLQNLGQGPELLIRYENEEAVDDSQLPKDRFSAERLKGVDSTLKIQPAELGDSAVYLCASSVGAGETDTQYFGPGTRLTVL.